Following are 28 T cell receptor beta chains from one sample sequenced in a study of OX40 agonist ivuxolimab in advanced cancers. TCRdb keeps only in-frame clones here, not all; method: immunoSEQ multiplex PCR. The sample lists roughly 59,000 clones; 80% to 95% were seen once. Sample: CD4+ or CD8+ T cells sorted from blood, taken in a trial of the OX40 agonist ivuxolimab. The receptors were sampled from an adult with an advanced solid tumor such as melanoma, head and neck, liver or kidney cancer.

CDR3 protein: CASSVGRGTYNEQFF. Written as DNA, the CDR3 is TGTGCCAGCAGCGTAGGTAGGGGAACCTACAATGAGCAGTTCTTC. V usage is TRBV9 and J usage is TRBJ2-1; TRBD1 might be the D (5 bases). This CDR3 has 15 amino acids. The V gene lost 0 bases and the J gene lost 2 bases, with 9 bases spanning the gap. The germline gives CDR1 SGDLS, CDR2 YYNGEE.

This chain uses TRBV7-6 with TRBJ2-7, with 8 nucleotides matching TRBD1. The CDR3 consists of 15 residues. J was trimmed by 2 bases and V by 5 bases; bases with no gene match: 8. The germline V gene encodes CDR1 SGHVS and CDR2 FNYEAQ. In DNA form, the CDR3 reads TGTGCCAGCAGCCCCGGGACAGGTATAGCCTACGAGCAGTACTTC. This sequence encodes CASSPGTGIAYEQYF.

This chain connects TRBV5-4 to TRBJ2-7, with D hard to call. The V end lost 0 bases, the J end lost 7 bases, and 8 bases lay between the germline ends. The CDR3 has 12 amino acids. Germline V gives CDR1 SGHNT, CDR2 YYREEE (reference sequence). The CDR3 loop reads CASSLGAGEQYF. The CDR3 bases are TGTGCCAGCAGCTTGGGGGCCGGGGAGCAGTACTTC.

The rearrangement uses TRBV9 and TRBJ1-5, with D perhaps matching TRBD1 (5 bases). The germline gives CDR1 SGDLS, CDR2 YYNGEE. The length of the CDR3 is 14 residues. V shed 2 bases and J shed 0 bases, with 6 bases lying between them. CDR3: CASSVGDSNQPQHF. In DNA form, the CDR3 reads TGTGCCAGCAGCGTGGGGGATAGCAATCAGCCCCAGCATTTT.

The genes are TRBV6-1 and TRBJ1-1; D might be TRBD1 (5 bases). Germline assignment: CDR1 MNHNS and CDR2 SASEGT. The CDR3 has 13 residues. Trimming cost V 4 bases and J 5 bases, with 11 bases left between them. The CDR3 DNA sequence: TGTGCCAGCAGTGGGGCCAGGGTGACTGAAGCTTTCTTT. Translated: CASSGARVTEAFF.

The chain is built from TRBV14 and TRBJ2-3; 8 positions match TRBD2. CDR1 is SGHDN and CDR2 is FVKESK in the germline V gene. V lost 0 bases to trimming and J lost 2 bases; unmatched junction nucleotides: 7. The CDR3 is 17 residues long. CDR3 nucleotide sequence: TGTGCCAGCAGCCAAGATCCAGCGGGGGCCCACACAGATACGCAGTATTTT. This codes for CASSQDPAGAHTDTQYF.

The chain recombines TRBV27 with TRBJ1-1, with 7 nucleotides matching TRBD1. The CDR3 is 13 residues long. The V segment lost 6 bases and the J segment 4 bases; nucleotides outside the gene matches: 5. Germline CDR1 is MNHEY and CDR2 is SMNVEV (reference sequence). The CDR3 protein is CASSLKGATEAFF. In nucleotides, the CDR3 is TGTGCCAGCAGCCTTAAGGGGGCCACTGAAGCTTTCTTT.

The J gene is TRBJ1-5, the V gene TRBV6-6; D is perhaps TRBD1 (6 bases). The CDR3 has 14 residues. The ends were cut back, 5 bases at V and 4 bases at J, with 12 bases in the middle. Germline loops: CDR1 MNHNY, CDR2 SVGAGI (reference sequence). CDR3 in amino acids: CASSRTDRNQPQHF. The CDR3 DNA reads TGTGCCAGCAGTCGGACAGATCGGAATCAGCCCCAGCATTTT.

The chain couples TRBV27 to TRBJ1-5, with D possibly TRBD1 on 5 matching bases. This CDR3 has 17 amino acids. CDR1 is MNHEY, CDR2 SMNVEV, per germline (reference sequence). Trimming removed 3 bases from V and 0 bases from J, with 15 bases in between. The CDR3 region is CASSFRGNVYSNQPQHF. The CDR3 DNA reads as TGTGCCAGCAGTTTCCGGGGCAATGTTTATAGCAATCAGCCCCAGCATTTT.

The V and J genes are TRBV27 and TRBJ1-3; D is undetermined. CDR1 MNHEY and CDR2 SMNVEV come from the germline V gene (reference sequence). V gave up 0 bases and J gave up 1 base, with 10 bases separating them. This CDR3 has 16 amino acids. The CDR3 loop is CASSLSWAESGNTIYF. The CDR3 bases are TGTGCCAGCAGTTTATCGTGGGCAGAATCTGGAAACACCATATATTTT.

The genes are TRBV6-4 and TRBJ2-7, with TRBD1 identical over 7 bases. V shed 7 bases, J shed 2 bases, and the junction held 5 bases outside the gene matches. CDR1 is MRHNA, CDR2 SNTAGT, per germline. The length of the CDR3 is 13 residues. The CDR3 sequence: CASKDRATYEQYF. The CDR3 DNA follows: TGTGCCAGCAAAGACAGGGCCACCTACGAGCAGTACTTC.

This chain joins TRBV19 and TRBJ2-2; D not certain. The ends were cut back, 3 bases at V and 8 bases at J, with 4 bases in the middle. The CDR3 is made up of 11 amino acids. Germline CDR1 is LNHDA and CDR2 is SQIVND (reference sequence). The CDR3 DNA reads as TGTGCCAGTAGTATTGGGGGGGAGCTGTTTTTT. This sequence encodes CASSIGGELFF.

V is TRBV6-6 and J is TRBJ2-4; tentative D call: TRBD2 (6 bases). Germline loops: CDR1 MNHNY, CDR2 SVGAGI (reference sequence). This CDR3 has 13 residues. V dropped 6 bases and J dropped 5 bases, with 11 bases sitting between them. CDR3 region: CASRGGVQNIQYF. Written as DNA, the CDR3 is TGTGCCAGCAGAGGCGGGGTTCAAAACATTCAGTACTTC.

The chain carries TRBV13 and TRBJ2-1; D is possibly TRBD1 (6 bases). Trimming removed 5 bases from V and 6 bases from J, with 17 bases in between. Germline V gives CDR1 PRHDT, CDR2 FYEKMQ (reference sequence). The CDR3 consists of 15 residues. Here the CDR3 DNA reads TGTGCCAGCAGCCCAGGGGTGTGGGGGAGCAATGAGCAGTTCTTC. Protein: CASSPGVWGSNEQFF.

The chain is built from TRBV19 and TRBJ1-5, with TRBD1 identical over 9 bases. CDR1 is LNHDA and CDR2 is SQIVND in the germline V gene (reference sequence). J lost 9 bases, V lost 3 bases, and 6 bases had no gene match. The length of the CDR3 is 14 residues. In nucleotides, the CDR3 is TGTGCCAGTAGTATGCCCGGGACAGGGCCGCCCCAGCATTTT. It is translated as CASSMPGTGPPQHF.

The gene calls are TRBV7-9 and TRBJ2-1; 7 bases agree with TRBD1. After removal of 5 bases from V and 4 bases from J, the junction contained 5 bases not matched to a gene. The CDR3 totals 14 residues. The germline V gene encodes CDR1 SEHNR and CDR2 FQNEAQ (reference sequence). The CDR3 bases are TGTGCCAGCAGCACCTCGGGACAGTACAATGAGCAGTTCTTC. This codes for CASSTSGQYNEQFF. Based on the CDR3 plus reference TRBV7-9 and TRBJ2-1, the full variable domain is DTGVSQNPRHKITKRGQNVTFRCDPISEHNRLYWYRQTLGQGPEFLTYFQNEAQLEKSRLLSDRFSAERPKGSFSTLEIQRTEQGDSAMYLCASSTSGQYNEQFFGPGTRLTVL.

The chain recombines TRBV6-9 with TRBJ1-1, with D hard to call. The germline CDR1 and CDR2 sequences are MNHGY and SVAAGI. V lost 4 bases to trimming and J lost 0 bases, with 12 bases between them. The CDR3 is made up of 15 amino acids. The CDR3 bases are TGTGCCAGCAGTTCCTCAAATCTTATGAACACTGAAGCTTTCTTT. Protein: CASSSSNLMNTEAFF.

This rearrangement joins TRBV4-1 to TRBJ1-4; no reliable D call. The germline gives CDR1 MGHRA, CDR2 YSYEKL. This CDR3 region has 13 residues. V lost 1 base to trimming and J lost 1 base, with 1 base between them. CDR3 nucleotides: TGCGCCAGCAGCCAAGTAACTAATGAAAAACTGTTTTTT. It specifies CASSQVTNEKLFF.

This chain joins TRBV27 and TRBJ2-2; 9 positions match TRBD2. Unmatched junction bases numbered 7, after V lost 9 bases and J lost 5 bases. The CDR3 is 14 residues long. Germline-derived CDR1 and CDR2 are MNHEY and SMNVEV (reference sequence). CDR3 DNA: TGTGCCAGTTCGAGCGGGGGGCTTACCGGGGAGCTGTTTTTT. Its translation: CASSSGGLTGELFF.

The chain joins TRBV29-1 to TRBJ2-7, with TRBD1 identical over 8 bases. This CDR3 has 14 amino acids. J was trimmed by 0 bases and V by 4 bases; bases with no gene match: 5. The germline CDR1 and CDR2 sequences are SQVTM and ANQGSEA. This chain's CDR3 is CSVGGTGLSYEQYF. The CDR3 nucleotides are TGCAGCGTTGGTGGGACAGGACTCTCCTACGAGCAGTACTTC.

This clone has just one count. The chain has TRBV30 and TRBJ2-3, with 8 bases that match TRBD2. This CDR3 has 14 amino acids. The germline CDR1 and CDR2 sequences are GTSNPN and SVGIG (reference sequence). Trimming removed 5 bases from V and 4 bases from J; junction bases left unmatched: 8. The CDR3 DNA reads TGTGCCTGGTACAAGCTAGCGGGCCCAGATACGCAGTATTTT. Its protein product is CAWYKLAGPDTQYF.

The chain uses TRBV11-3 and TRBJ2-1; 7 nucleotides align to TRBD1. The CDR3 runs to 14 residues. Germline V gene lookup returns CDR1 SGHNT and CDR2 YENEEA. The ends lost 5 bases at V and 6 bases at J; junction bases unmatched: 7. CDR3 bases: TGTGCCAGCAGCACCTACACAGGGGCCAATGAGCAGTTCTTC. Its protein is CASSTYTGANEQFF.

The V and J genes are TRBV27 and TRBJ1-4; 8 bases map to TRBD1. Trimming removed 2 bases from V and 6 bases from J; junction bases left unmatched: 5. CDR3 size: 15 residues. Germline loops: CDR1 MNHEY, CDR2 SMNVEV (reference sequence). The DNA for the CDR3 is TGTGCCAGCAGTTTAGGAACAGGGGGGGATGAAAAACTGTTTTTT. It encodes CASSLGTGGDEKLFF.

This chain joins TRBV5-6 and TRBJ2-3; D uncertain. CDR3 length equals 15 residues. V shed 4 bases and J shed 0 bases, with 12 bases lying between them. CDR1 is SGHDT and CDR2 is YYEEEE in the germline V gene. The CDR3 sequence is CASSLTFSSTDTQYF. The CDR3 coding sequence is TGTGCCAGCAGCCTGACCTTCTCTAGCACAGATACGCAGTATTTT.

This chain links TRBV5-1 with TRBJ2-3, with 10 nucleotides matching TRBD1. V dropped 3 bases and J dropped 0; count of bases not matched to a gene: 7. In germline, CDR1 is SGHRS, CDR2 YFSETQ. CDR3 length equals 17 residues. For the CDR3, the DNA is TGCGCCAGCAGCTCCCACGGGACAGGGGCAAGCACAGATACGCAGTATTTT. Residues: CASSSHGTGASTDTQYF.

CDR3 loop: CAWSLGAGRGEQYF. The CDR3 nucleotides read TGTGCCTGGAGCCTGGGAGCCGGGAGGGGGGAGCAGTACTTC. This rearrangement joins TRBV30 to TRBJ2-7; 8 bases match TRBD2. Germline lookup yields CDR1 GTSNPN and CDR2 SVGIG (reference sequence). CDR3 size: 14 residues. V lost 3 bases and J lost 7; bases outside the gene matches: 11.

CDR3 residues: CASSGVRIYEQYF. The CDR3 nucleotides are TGTGCCAGCAGTGGAGTTCGCATCTACGAGCAGTACTTC. This chain links TRBV2 with TRBJ2-7; D remains ambiguous. Germline lookup yields CDR1 SNHLY and CDR2 FYNNEI. Trimming removed 4 bases at V and 3 bases at J, with 10 bases between. The CDR3 totals 13 residues.

The genes are TRBV2 and TRBJ1-5; D is unresolved. The CDR3 loop spans 12 amino acids. The V gene lost 10 bases and the J gene lost 4 bases, with 11 bases spanning the gap. Germline V CDR1 and CDR2: SNHLY, FYNNEI. The CDR3 sequence: CATKGLNQPQHF. The CDR3 bases are TGTGCCACCAAGGGATTGAATCAGCCCCAGCATTTT.